These 25 T cell receptor beta chains came from one sample sequenced in a study of pediatric ulcerative colitis. During colonoscopy, one to two rectal pinch biopsies were collected. Here immunoSEQ multiplex PCR was the method, and the copy in TCRdb shows in-frame clones only, minus some. The sample holds 15,000 to 20,000 clones; around 80% are singletons and the top ten take approximately 7.5%. The sample was gut tissue. Receptors were obtained from a boy aged 5-17 years who was a control in a study of pediatric ulcerative colitis.

This clone was found a few times. This chain uses TRBV14 with TRBJ1-2; D gene ambiguous. This CDR3 spans 13 amino acids. Germline CDR1 reads SGHDN; CDR2 reads FVKESK. V was pared by 1 base and J by 5 bases, with 8 bases between. The chain's CDR3 is CASSQGVGYGYTF. CDR3 DNA: TGTGCCAGCAGCCAAGGGGTCGGATATGGCTACACCTTC.

The V gene is TRBV5-6, the J gene TRBJ2-7; 9 nucleotides agree with TRBD1. In germline, CDR1 is SGHDT, CDR2 YYEEEE. CDR3 length: 13 amino acids. V trimming: 5 bases; J trimming: 4 bases; junction bases outside the gene matches: 4. This CDR3 is CASRGQGLYEQYF. CDR3 bases: TGTGCCAGCAGGGGACAGGGACTTTACGAGCAGTACTTC.

A single count supports this clone. V usage is TRBV4-1 and J usage is TRBJ1-4; D gene unclear. Trimming pared 0 bases from V and 10 bases from J, leaving 12 bases between. In germline, CDR1 is MGHRA, CDR2 YSYEKL. CDR3 length: 14 amino acids. The CDR3: CASSQEGLTGKLFF. CDR3 DNA sequence: TGCGCCAGCAGCCAAGAGGGTCTAACTGGAAAACTGTTTTTT.

By frequency in the sample, this clone is medium-sized (0.01 to 0.1%). This chain links TRBV7-2 with TRBJ2-7; possibly TRBD2 for D (5 bases). The CDR3 is 13 residues long. Germline V gene sequence: CDR1 SGHTA, CDR2 FQGNSA. V gave up 4 bases and J gave up 7 bases, with 14 bases separating them. CDR3 sequence: CASSSRTLGEQYF. The CDR3 nucleotides are TGTGCCAGCAGCTCCCGGACTCTGGGGGAGCAGTACTTC. Full variable domain (missing parts from reference TRBV7-2 and TRBJ2-7): GAGVSQSPSNKVTEKGKDVELRCDPISGHTALYWYRQSLGQGLEFLIYFQGNSAPDKSGLPSDRFSAERTGGSVSTLTIQRTQQEDSAVYLCASSSRTLGEQYFGPGTRLTVT.

V gene TRBV11-2 combines with J gene TRBJ2-1; possible D gene TRBD2, 6 bases. Germline V gene sequence: CDR1 SGHAT, CDR2 FQNNGV. This CDR3 is built from 14 residues. Trimming shortened V by 1 base and J by 10 bases, and 14 bases separated the two germline ends. CDR3 DNA: TGTGCCAGCAGCTTAGTCCCAGGGAGGTTGGAGCAGTTCTTC. As protein: CASSLVPGRLEQFF.

V gene TRBV10-3 combines with J gene TRBJ2-1; the D gene could be TRBD1 or TRBD2 (5 bases each). The germline gives CDR1 ENHRY, CDR2 SYGVKD. The CDR3 is made up of 13 amino acids. Trimming removed 11 bases at V and 5 bases at J, with 16 bases between. The CDR3 sequence: CAVGALAHNEQFF. CDR3 DNA sequence: TGTGCCGTCGGGGCCTTAGCCCACAATGAGCAGTTCTTC.

The chain employs TRBV5-1 and TRBJ2-5; D possibly corresponds to TRBD2 (6 bases). CDR3 length: 14 residues. V was clipped by 4 bases and J by 3 bases, with 13 bases between them. Germline assignment: CDR1 SGHRS and CDR2 YFSETQ. CDR3 in amino acids: CASSGGTQEETQYF. CDR3 in DNA: TGCGCCAGCAGCGGCGGGACGCAGGAAGAGACCCAGTACTTC.

For the CDR3, the DNA is TGTGCCAGCAGCGCAACAGGGACGATGACTACAGATACGCAGTATTTT. Protein product: CASSATGTMTTDTQYF. V gene TRBV9 combines with J gene TRBJ2-3; perhaps TRBD1 as D (6 bases). The CDR3 is 16 residues long. CDR1 SGDLS and CDR2 YYNGEE come from the germline V gene. Trimming removed 3 bases at V and 3 bases at J, with 17 bases between.

This clone appeared a few times. This chain connects TRBV18 to TRBJ2-7; 8 nucleotides align to TRBD1. This CDR3 region has 14 residues. The germline V gene has CDR1 KGHSH and CDR2 LQKENI. V gave up 3 bases and J gave up 3 bases; unmatched junction bases: 4. Written as DNA, the CDR3 is TGTGCCAGCTCACCGGCAGGGGGCGTCTACGAGCAGTACTTC. Translated: CASSPAGGVYEQYF. Full variable domain (rest looked up from reference TRBV18 and TRBJ2-7): NAGVMQNPRHLVRRRGQEARLRCSPMKGHSHVYWYRQLPEEGLKFMVYLQKENIIDESGMPKERFSAEFPKEGPSILRIQQVVRGDSAAYFCASSPAGGVYEQYFGPGTRLTVT.

The chain couples TRBV18 to TRBJ2-7; D is unresolved. The germline V gene has CDR1 KGHSH and CDR2 LQKENI. V was trimmed by 3 bases and J by 6 bases, leaving 6 bases between them. The CDR3 sequence is 11 residues long. The DNA for the CDR3 is TGTGCCAGCTCACCCCAAGGCGAGCAGTACTTC. It is translated as CASSPQGEQYF.

The rearrangement uses TRBV7-2 and TRBJ2-3, with 10 bases that match TRBD2. Germline values: CDR1 SGHTA, CDR2 FQGNSA. The ends lost 2 bases at V and 4 bases at J; junction bases unmatched: 3. The length of the CDR3 is 15 residues. The CDR3 DNA reads TGTGCCAGCAGCTTAAAGCGGGGGGGCCCAGATACGCAGTATTTT. This sequence encodes CASSLKRGGPDTQYF.

The rearrangement joins TRBV4-3 to TRBJ2-7, with D possibly called TRBD1 or TRBD2 (5 bases each). The CDR3 sequence is 15 residues long. Germline CDR1 LGHNA, CDR2 YSLEER. Trimming pared 6 bases from V and 3 bases from J, leaving 18 bases between. DNA of the CDR3: TGCGCCAGCAGTTTGCAGGGCTACGAGGGCTACGAGCAGTACTTC. Protein: CASSLQGYEGYEQYF.

The gene calls are TRBV7-2 and TRBJ2-7, with D hard to call. The CDR3 runs 14 residues. CDR1 and CDR2 from the germline V gene are SGHTA and FQGNSA. The ends were cut back, 4 bases at V and 6 bases at J, with 16 bases in the middle. CDR3 DNA sequence: TGTGCCAGCAGCTCCCAGGTGGTAGGAAGCGAGCAGTACTTC. Protein sequence: CASSSQVVGSEQYF.

V is TRBV7-9 and J is TRBJ1-2; D might be TRBD1 (5 bases). V was shortened by 5 bases and J by 3 bases, with 13 bases between the two germline ends. CDR3 length: 14 amino acids. Germline V gene data show CDR1 as SEHNR and CDR2 as FQNEAQ (reference sequence). This chain's CDR3 is CASSRTGTDYGYTF. The CDR3 region has the DNA TGTGCCAGCAGCCGGACCGGGACTGACTATGGCTACACCTTC.

The V gene is TRBV6-4, the J gene TRBJ1-2; 9 positions match TRBD1. V lost 6 bases to trimming and J lost 7 bases; unmatched junction nucleotides: 6. The V gene's germline CDR1 is MRHNA and CDR2 SNTAGT. This CDR3 has 13 residues. The CDR3 coding sequence is TGTGCCAGCAGGCCCGGACAGGGGTCTGGCTACACCTTC. Translating gives CASRPGQGSGYTF.

This chain uses TRBV5-4 with TRBJ2-5, with a weak D call TRBD2 (6 bases). The J call may be incorrect, as the DNA end agrees better with TRBJ2-7. CDR1 is SGHNT and CDR2 is YYREEE in the germline V gene (reference sequence). This CDR3 has 16 residues. The CDR3: CASSSWVGGDFYEQYF. The CDR3 DNA sequence: TGTGCCAGCAGCAGCTGGGTGGGGGGAGATTTCTACGAGCAGTACTTC.

This clone was observed a handful of times. The rearrangement uses TRBV5-1 and TRBJ1-1; D remains unclear. The CDR3 totals 14 residues. Germline-derived CDR1 and CDR2 are SGHRS and YFSETQ. V was pared by 4 bases and J by 1 base, with 11 bases between. The CDR3 nucleotides read TGCGCCAGCAGCGCCCACTCGGGGAACACTGAAGCTTTCTTT. Its translation is CASSAHSGNTEAFF.

The CDR3 sequence is CATYSSYNEQFF. The CDR3 nucleotides read TGTGCCACGTACAGCTCCTACAATGAGCAGTTCTTC. The genes are TRBV28 and TRBJ2-1; D ambiguous. The CDR3 extends over 12 amino acids. The ends were cut back, 10 bases at V and 0 bases at J, with 7 bases in the middle. Germline assignment: CDR1 MDHEN and CDR2 SYDVKM.

The table lists this clone with a few counts. The genes are TRBV4-1 and TRBJ1-6; the D is unclear. Per the germline V gene, CDR1 is MGHRA and CDR2 is YSYEKL. This CDR3 has 12 residues. V was cut by 6 bases and J by 14 bases, with 14 bases left in between. CDR3: CASRPPGRTLHF. The CDR3 nucleotides read TGCGCCAGCAGACCTCCGGGAAGAACCCTCCACTTT.

The genes are TRBV6-6 and TRBJ1-2; the match to TRBD1 covers 10 bases. This CDR3 region has 14 residues. After removal of 6 bases from V and 8 bases from J, the junction contained 9 bases not matched to a gene. Germline loops: CDR1 MNHNY, CDR2 SVGAGI (reference sequence). The CDR3 sequence is CASRYGQGEVGYTF. The CDR3 DNA is TGTGCCAGCAGATATGGACAGGGGGAAGTAGGCTACACCTTC.

CDR3 loop: CASRGTSGSTDTQYF. The CDR3 DNA is TGTGCCAGCAGAGGGACTAGCGGTAGCACAGATACGCAGTATTTT. The gene calls are TRBV5-6 and TRBJ2-3; 11 bases line up with TRBD2. The CDR3 is made up of 15 amino acids. V was clipped by 5 bases and J by 0 bases; unmatched bases: 2. The germline CDR1 and CDR2 sequences are SGHDT and YYEEEE.

The genes are TRBV7-3 and TRBJ2-1; 9 nucleotides align to TRBD1. CDR1 is SGHTA, CDR2 FQGTGA, per germline. The CDR3 runs 13 residues. V shed 3 bases and J 6 bases; nucleotides not matched to a gene: 0. CDR3 protein: CASSLTGGNEQFF. The CDR3 nucleotides are TGTGCCAGCAGCTTGACAGGGGGCAATGAGCAGTTCTTC.

The genes are TRBV9 and TRBJ2-7; 8 bases are a match to TRBD2. This CDR3 region has 16 residues. V shed 0 bases, J shed 4 bases, and the junction held 9 bases outside the gene matches. The V gene's germline CDR1 is SGDLS and CDR2 YYNGEE. The chain's CDR3 is CASSVVASGSPYEQYF. The DNA for the CDR3 is TGTGCCAGCAGCGTAGTGGCTAGCGGGTCTCCTTACGAGCAGTACTTC.

The J gene is TRBJ2-7, the V gene TRBV11-2, with D possibly TRBD1 on 8 matching bases. This CDR3 is 15 amino acids long. Germline V gene lookup returns CDR1 SGHAT and CDR2 FQNNGV. Trimming shortened V by 5 bases and J by 6 bases, and 20 bases separated the two germline ends. The CDR3 region is CASSTWVTGGGEQYF. The CDR3 nucleotides are TGTGCCAGCAGCACCTGGGTAACAGGGGGGGGCGAGCAGTACTTC.

This clone was seen once. J is TRBJ2-1 and V is TRBV5-1, with 8 bases that match TRBD1. CDR3 length equals 15 residues. V lost 4 bases, J lost 8 bases, and 11 bases stayed unmatched. Germline CDR1 SGHRS, CDR2 YFSETQ. The CDR3 loop reads CASSTGQGSGDEQFF. The CDR3 bases are TGCGCCAGCAGCACAGGACAGGGTAGTGGCGATGAGCAGTTCTTC.